Listed below are T cell receptor beta chains from one sample, sequenced in a study of Graves' ophthalmopathy and Graves' hyperthyroidism. TCRdb ran MiXCR on the multiplex PCR reads and lists one entry per CDR3 protein. The repertoire holds 620,000 or so distinct CDR3 sequences, with around a fifth as singletons. The sample taken for sequencing was peripheral blood. These receptor sequences come from a woman aged 18-29 years with stable Graves' hyperthyroidism. Some clones in this sample may be carry-over from other donors' samples. The CDR3 runs from the conserved cysteine through the conserved F or W. The D gene is left open where the match is weak. Size values are once, few and many counts, or a class for expanded clones, and some rows have none.

>TRBD1|TRBV10-3|NA|TRBJ2-7
CAISLDRDEQYF
TGTGCCATCAGTCTAGACAGGGACGAGCAGTACTTC
>TRBD2|TRBV30|many|TRBJ2-5
CAWSRRGSQETQYF
TGTGCCTGGAGTCGGCGGGGGAGCCAAGAGACCCAGTACTTC
>NA|TRBV11-2|few|TRBJ2-2
CASSHLGRTRAGELFF
TGTGCCAGCAGTCATCTAGGAAGGACCCGGGCCGGGGAGCTGTTTTTT
>TRBD1|TRBV12-3/TRBV12-4|few|TRBJ1-5
CASSLLTGWSDNQPQHF
TGTGCCAGCAGTTTATTGACAGGGTGGAGTGACAATCAGCCCCAGCATTTT
>NA|TRBV14|many|TRBJ2-7
CASSHLGHPADEQYF
TGTGCCAGCAGCCACCTCGGGCACCCTGCGGACGAGCAGTACTTC
>TRBD1|TRBV4-2|many|TRBJ2-7
CASSPADRGSYEQYF
TGTGCCAGCAGCCCCGCGGACAGGGGATCCTACGAGCAGTACTTC
>NA|TRBV20-1|once|TRBJ2-7
CSARDDYEQYF
TGCAGTGCTCGGGACGACTACGAGCAGTACTTC
>NA|TRBV2|NA|TRBJ1-1
CASSDEGGGTEAFF
TGTGCCAGCAGTGATGAGGGAGGTGGCACTGAAGCTTTCTTT
>TRBD1|TRBV2|many|TRBJ2-7
CASLTGTGSYEQYF
TGTGCCAGCCTCACCGGGACAGGGTCCTACGAGCAGTACTTC
>NA|TRBV6-5|many|TRBJ1-5
CASSIQANSNQPQHF
TGTGCCAGCAGTATACAGGCGAACTCCAATCAGCCCCAGCATTTT
>TRBD1|TRBV9|NA|TRBJ2-4
CASSPGTGLNIQYF
TGTGCCAGCAGCCCAGGGACAGGGCTAAACATTCAGTACTTC
>TRBD2|TRBV15|many|TRBJ2-7
CATSRGAEPREASYEQYF
TGTGCCACCAGCAGAGGTGCCGAACCCCGGGAGGCCTCCTACGAGCAGTACTTC
>NA|TRBV12-3/TRBV12-4|NA|TRBJ2-6
CASSLALSRVALGANVLTF
TGTGCCAGCAGTTTAGCGCTGAGCAGGGTAGCCCTTGGGGCCAACGTCCTGACTTTC
>TRBD2|TRBV20-1|many|TRBJ2-7
CSVGTSGSYEQYF
TGCAGTGTCGGGACTAGCGGATCCTACGAGCAGTACTTC
>NA|TRBV4-1|many|TRBJ1-1
CASSHLGGGLGAFF
TGCGCCAGCAGCCACCTTGGAGGCGGTCTAGGAGCTTTCTTT
>NA|TRBV12-3/TRBV12-4|many|TRBJ1-1
CASSSSAGNTEAFF
TGTGCCAGCAGTTCCTCTGCCGGTAACACTGAAGCTTTCTTT
>TRBD1|TRBV11-2|many|TRBJ1-2
CASSSHPLRQGPNYGYTF
TGTGCCAGCAGCTCCCACCCCCTGAGACAGGGGCCCAACTATGGCTACACCTTC
>TRBD1|TRBV7-3|many|TRBJ1-2
CASSPTGGTDGYTF
TGTGCCAGCAGCCCAACAGGGGGAACGGATGGCTACACCTTC
>TRBD2|TRBV12-3/TRBV12-4|many|TRBJ2-7
CASSLLAGGAYEQYF
TGTGCCAGCAGTTTATTGGCGGGGGGGGCCTACGAGCAGTACTTC
>NA|TRBV30|many|TRBJ1-1
CARRLPDTEAFF
TGTGCCAGGAGGTTGCCAGACACTGAAGCTTTCTTT
>NA|TRBV6-1|many|TRBJ1-1
CASRAWTNTEAFF
TGTGCCAGCAGGGCCTGGACAAACACTGAAGCTTTCTTT
>NA|TRBV11-2|few|TRBJ2-5
CAIREQGLLRETQYF
TGTGCCATCAGGGAGCAGGGGTTATTGCGAGAGACCCAGTACTTC
>TRBD1|TRBV6-1|many|TRBJ1-6
CATLRTGFNSPLHF
TGTGCCACCCTCAGGACAGGCTTTAATTCACCCCTCCACTTT
>TRBD1|TRBV12-3/TRBV12-4|NA|TRBJ1-1
CASKGGQGKTEAFF
TGTGCCAGCAAGGGCGGACAGGGGAAAACTGAAGCTTTCTTT
>NA|TRBV6-2/TRBV6-3|NA|TRBJ1-1
CASSFDRFGGTEAFF
TGTGCCAGCAGTTTTGACAGGTTTGGTGGCACTGAAGCTTTCTTT
>TRBD2|TRBV6-1|NA|TRBJ2-2
CASSPRLAGTSGELFF
TGTGCCAGCAGTCCCAGACTAGCGGGGACGTCTGGGGAGCTGTTTTTT
>TRBD1|TRBV5-1|many|TRBJ1-1
CASSSTGVQAFF
TGCGCCAGCAGCTCGACAGGGGTTCAAGCTTTCTTT
>NA|TRBV28|many|TRBJ1-3
CASRQQGSGNTIYF
TGTGCCAGCAGACAACAGGGTTCGGGAAACACCATATATTTT
>NA|TRBV10-2|many|TRBJ1-5
CASMLGYNQPQHF
TGCGCCAGCATGTTGGGGTACAATCAGCCCCAGCATTTT
>NA|TRBV19|many|TRBJ1-6
CASSDEASSYNSPLHF
TGTGCCAGTAGTGACGAGGCGAGCTCCTATAATTCACCCCTCCACTTT
>NA|TRBV6-5|many|TRBJ2-5
CASSWNRVGTQYF
TGTGCCAGCAGCTGGAACAGGGTTGGGACCCAGTACTTC
>TRBD2|TRBV7-8|few|TRBJ2-7
CASSSGLAGLLTYEQYF
TGTGCCAGCAGCTCCGGACTAGCGGGACTTCTCACCTACGAGCAGTACTTC
>TRBD1|TRBV6-5|many|TRBJ2-7
CASSQDRVEYF
TGTGCCAGCAGTCAGGACAGGGTGGAGTACTTC
>NA|TRBV29-1|few|TRBJ2-5
CSVVRDQETQYF
TGCAGCGTTGTGAGGGACCAAGAGACCCAGTACTTC
>NA|TRBV29-1|many|TRBJ1-2
CSVEDQGYTF
TGCAGCGTTGAAGATCAAGGCTACACCTTC
>NA|TRBV7-9|many|TRBJ1-1
CASNQVLNTEAFF
TGTGCCAGCAACCAGGTACTGAACACTGAAGCTTTCTTT
>TRBD1|TRBV12-3/TRBV12-4|many|TRBJ1-2
CASSLRQGVHGYTF
TGTGCCAGCAGTCTCCGACAGGGGGTACATGGCTACACCTTC
>NA|TRBV5-6|many|TRBJ1-5
CASSLLSYSNQPQHF
TGTGCCAGCAGCTTGCTCAGTTATAGCAATCAGCCCCAGCATTTT
>NA|TRBV11-2|many|TRBJ2-7
CASSQLGVPGGEQYF
TGTGCCAGCAGCCAGCTAGGGGTTCCCGGTGGGGAGCAGTACTTC
>TRBD2|TRBV6-1|many|TRBJ2-5
CASSSRGLADEETQYF
TGTGCCAGCAGTAGCCGAGGACTAGCGGACGAAGAGACCCAGTACTTC
>NA|TRBV15|many|TRBJ1-6
CATSRDSRAGSPLHF
TGTGCCACCAGCAGAGATAGCAGGGCAGGGTCACCCCTCCACTTT
>TRBD1|TRBV7-9|many|TRBJ2-7
CASSPDRGREQYF
TGTGCCAGCAGCCCCGACAGGGGGCGCGAGCAGTACTTC
>TRBD1|TRBV28|NA|TRBJ1-6
CASSQGQYYNSPLHF
TGTGCCAGCAGTCAGGGACAGTACTATAATTCACCCCTCCACTTT
>NA|TRBV7-9|many|TRBJ1-6
CASSPREGFVDSPLHF
TGTGCCAGCAGCCCCCGAGAGGGTTTCGTGGATTCACCCCTCCACTTT
>TRBD1|TRBV6-2/TRBV6-3|many|TRBJ2-4
CASSYQGGANIQYF
TGTGCCAGCAGTTACCAAGGGGGCGCGAACATTCAGTACTTC
>NA|TRBV6-1|many|TRBJ2-2
CASSEDRDGELFF
TGTGCCAGCAGTGAAGATCGCGACGGGGAGCTGTTTTTT
>NA|TRBV19|few|TRBJ1-5
CASSIFGSPTDQPQHF
TGTGCCAGTAGTATATTCGGGTCCCCCACCGATCAGCCCCAGCATTTT
>TRBD2|TRBV15|NA|TRBJ2-7
CATSRSTSGTSEQYF
TGTGCCACCAGCAGATCGACTAGCGGGACAAGCGAGCAGTACTTC
>NA|TRBV12-3/TRBV12-4|NA|TRBJ1-3
CASTPTGGNTIYF
TGTGCCAGCACTCCGACGGGAGGAAACACCATATATTTT
>NA|TRBV2|many|TRBJ1-5
CASSGRDSNQPQHF
TGTGCCAGCAGTGGCCGGGACAGCAATCAGCCCCAGCATTTT
>NA|TRBV28|many|TRBJ1-1
CASSHRSLWDPNTEAFF
TGTGCCAGCAGCCATAGGAGTCTCTGGGACCCGAACACTGAAGCTTTCTTT